This T cell receptor (beta chain) was observed in a study of T-cell reconstitution after alpha-beta-depleted transplantation in children. As regards this clonotype: Its antigen is undetermined.

Findings and caveats of the study: Newly generated T cells supplied most T-cell counts and diversity one year post-transplant. For some patients, TCRbeta diversity was high at day 60 because of recipient T cells and thymic progenitors that survived. Expanded graft clones, several hundred of them, were reportedly the source of alpha-beta T cells about two months after transplant.

Preparing the TCRbeta library involved the use of unique molecular identifiers. TCRdb ran MiXCR on the PCR reads and lists one entry per CDR3 protein. This table has 500,000 to 650,000 distinct CDR3 sequences, 9.5% to 12% appearing once. The CDR3 is made up of 17 amino acids. V gave up 2 bases and J gave up 2 bases, with 19 bases separating them. Germline V CDR1 and CDR2: MNHEY, SVGAGI. This chain joins TRBV6-5 and TRBJ2-7; TRBD1 is a possible D gene (5 bases). This TCR came from a female patient aged 2-9 years who had a stem cell transplant for aplastic anemia, so the T cells may come from the graft donor. The sequences come from PBMCs, mostly from graft donor cells, collected 180 days after TCRalphabeta/CD19-depleted stem cell transplant. DNA of the CDR3: TGTGCCAGCAGTTACCGAACGGTCCAGGGATTTCCCTACGAGCAGTACTTC. Its translation is CASSYRTVQGFPYEQYF.